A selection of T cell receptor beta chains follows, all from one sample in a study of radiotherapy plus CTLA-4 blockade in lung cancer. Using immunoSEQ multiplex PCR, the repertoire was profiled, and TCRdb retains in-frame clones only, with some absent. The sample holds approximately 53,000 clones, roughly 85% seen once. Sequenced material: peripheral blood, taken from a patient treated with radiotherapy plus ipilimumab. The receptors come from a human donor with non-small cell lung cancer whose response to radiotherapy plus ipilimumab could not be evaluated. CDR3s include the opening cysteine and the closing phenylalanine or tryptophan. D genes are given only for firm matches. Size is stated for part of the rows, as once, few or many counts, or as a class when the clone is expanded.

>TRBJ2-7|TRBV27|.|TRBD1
CASTPNRDSSYEQYF
TGTGCCAGTACCCCTAATCGGGACAGCTCCTACGAGCAGTACTTC
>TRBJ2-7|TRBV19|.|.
CASSMGGGIYEQYF
TGTGCCAGTAGTATGGGGGGTGGAATATACGAGCAGTACTTC
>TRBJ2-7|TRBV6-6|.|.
CASSYSRDEQYF
TGTGCCAGCAGTTACTCCCGGGACGAGCAGTACTTC
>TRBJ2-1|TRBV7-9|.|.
CASSSRDSPMYNEQFF
TGTGCCAGCAGCTCTCGGGACTCCCCTATGTACAATGAGCAGTTCTTC
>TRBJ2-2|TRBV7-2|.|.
CASSHPNTGELFF
TGTGCCAGCAGCCATCCAAACACCGGGGAGCTGTTTTTT
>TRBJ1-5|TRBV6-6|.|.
CASREYPGQPQHF
TGTGCCAGCAGAGAATATCCGGGACAGCCCCAGCATTTT
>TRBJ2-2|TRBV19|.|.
CASSGWDNPQTNTGELFF
TGTGCCAGTAGTGGATGGGACAACCCACAAACGAACACCGGGGAGCTGTTTTTT
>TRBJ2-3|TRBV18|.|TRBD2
CASSPLAGHTDTQYF
TGTGCCAGCTCACCACTAGCGGGGCACACAGATACGCAGTATTTT
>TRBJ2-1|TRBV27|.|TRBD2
CASSLLAASNEQFF
TGTGCCAGCAGTTTACTAGCGGCCTCCAATGAGCAGTTCTTC
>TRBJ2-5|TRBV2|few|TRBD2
CASSGTSGYQETQYF
TGTGCCAGCAGCGGGACTAGCGGGTACCAAGAGACCCAGTACTTC
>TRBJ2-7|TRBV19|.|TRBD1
CASAGGGRQYF
TGTGCCAGTGCAGGGGGCGGGCGGCAGTACTTC
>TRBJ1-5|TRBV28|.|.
CASSLEGRGNQPQHF
TGTGCCAGCAGTTTGGAAGGGAGAGGCAATCAGCCCCAGCATTTT
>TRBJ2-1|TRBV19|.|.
CASSRYRGGNEQFF
TGTGCCAGTAGCAGATACAGGGGGGGCAATGAGCAGTTCTTC
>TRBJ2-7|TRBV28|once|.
CASSLVVGSSEQYF
TGTGCCAGCAGTTTAGTTGTAGGGAGTAGCGAGCAGTACTTC
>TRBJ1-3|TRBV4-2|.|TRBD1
CASSQDPRAGGFGNTIYF
TGTGCCAGCAGCCAAGATCCGAGGGCAGGGGGCTTTGGAAACACCATATATTTT
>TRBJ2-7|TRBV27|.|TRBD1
CASSFGDSFLEQYF
TGTGCCAGCAGTTTCGGGGACAGCTTCTTAGAGCAGTACTTC
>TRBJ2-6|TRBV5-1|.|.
CASTPGIGNVLTF
TGCGCCAGCACCCCCGGGATAGGCAACGTCCTGACTTTC
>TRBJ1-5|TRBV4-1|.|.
CASSQDLRGQPQHF
TGCGCCAGCAGCCAAGATCTCAGGGGTCAGCCCCAGCATTTT